These 15 T cell receptor beta chains share one sample of origin, sequenced in a study of CD8 T cells in ankylosing spondylitis. Study conclusions and caveats: Eight or nine highly homologous variants made up a TCR beta motif that seemed to typify ankylosing spondylitis blood.

No antigen is known for these receptors. TCRdb processed the 5' RACE reads anew with MiXCR; each CDR3 protein has one entry. The repertoire holds 700,000 to 1,000,000 distinct CDR3 sequences, with approximately 12% as singletons. Specimen: blood, either unsorted or a sorted T cell fraction (not recorded which). These TCRs come from a male donor with ankylosing spondylitis.

This clonotype was seen at least ten times. The chain is built from TRBV12-3 or TRBV12-4 and TRBJ2-3; 8 bases line up with TRBD2. Trimming at V came to 5 bases and at J to 2 bases, leaving 12 bases not matched to a gene. CDR3 length: 17 amino acids. The CDR3 region is CASSTFLGAGVTDTQYF. CDR3 DNA sequence: TGTGCCAGCAGTACCTTCCTCGGAGCGGGGGTCACAGATACGCAGTATTTT.

This clonotype was observed at least ten times. The chain has TRBV7-2 and TRBJ2-5, with a possible D match to TRBD1 (6 bases). This CDR3 region has 14 residues. Germline V gene data show CDR1 as SGHTA and CDR2 as FQGNSA. The ends were cut back, 4 bases at V and 2 bases at J, with 11 bases in the middle. CDR3 in amino acids: CASSSWTVQETQYF. CDR3 nucleotides: TGTGCCAGCAGCTCCTGGACAGTTCAAGAGACCCAGTACTTC.

This chain links TRBV6-2 or TRBV6-3 with TRBJ1-1; a possible D gene is TRBD1 (6 bases). Trimming pared 5 bases from V and 7 bases from J, leaving 14 bases between. CDR3 size: 13 residues. Germline CDR1 MNHEY, CDR2 SVGEGT. The CDR3 DNA is TGTGCCAGCAGTCACAGAAACAGGGTTGAAGCTTTCTTT. Translating it yields CASSHRNRVEAFF.

This clonotype was counted between two and nine times. The V gene is TRBV27, the J gene TRBJ2-7; 7 nucleotides line up with TRBD1. J gave up 6 bases and V 8 bases, and 7 bases lay outside the gene matches. The CDR3 is 12 residues long. Germline V gives CDR1 MNHEY, CDR2 SMNVEV (reference sequence). CDR3 region: CASQTGSSEQYF. CDR3 coding DNA: TGTGCCAGCCAGACAGGGTCGAGCGAGCAGTACTTC.

This sequence joins TRBV20-1 and TRBJ2-1, with 10 bases lining up with TRBD2. Germline CDR1 and CDR2: DFQATT and SNEGSKA (reference sequence). This CDR3 is built from 15 residues. The junction had 9 bases not matched to a gene; V was cut back by 4 bases and J by 6 bases. The CDR3 bases are TGCAGTGCTAAACTAAGCGGGAGGGCCGGCAATGAGCAGTTCTTC. It encodes CSAKLSGRAGNEQFF.

This clonotype came up a few times. The rearrangement uses TRBV24-1 and TRBJ2-1; TRBD1 matches at 9 bases. Looked up from germline, CDR1 is KGHDR and CDR2 is SFDVKD. This CDR3 comprises 16 residues. V lost 3 bases to trimming and J lost 8 bases; unmatched junction nucleotides: 10. DNA for the CDR3: TGTGCCACCAGTGATGTCCCCGGGACAGGGAACGATGAGCAGTTCTTC. It codes for CATSDVPGTGNDEQFF.

This clonotype came up many times. The rearrangement joins TRBV7-2 to TRBJ2-1; perhaps TRBD2 as D (6 bases). V was shortened by 7 bases and J by 6 bases, with 13 bases between the two germline ends. Germline V gives CDR1 SGHTA, CDR2 FQGNSA. The CDR3 runs 13 residues. The chain's CDR3 is CASTLGLINEQFF. In nucleotides, the CDR3 is TGTGCCAGCACTCTGGGACTGATCAATGAGCAGTTCTTC.

This clonotype was picked up a small number of times. J is TRBJ2-5 and V is TRBV20-1; 8 bases match TRBD1. The CDR3 is 13 residues long. J gave up 3 bases and V 4 bases, and 4 bases lay outside the gene matches. Germline V gene lookup returns CDR1 DFQATT and CDR2 SNEGSKA (reference sequence). As DNA, the CDR3 is TGCAGTGCTACCTGGACAGGGAAAGAGACCCAGTACTTC. It is translated as CSATWTGKETQYF.

This clonotype was observed a few times. This chain joins TRBV9 and TRBJ2-7, with D perhaps TRBD2 (6 bases). CDR1 and CDR2 (germline): SGDLS, YYNGEE. V was cut by 0 bases and J by 8 bases, with 9 bases left in between. The CDR3 length is 12 residues. This CDR3 is CASSVDRGKQYF. CDR3 bases: TGTGCCAGCAGCGTAGATCGGGGGAAGCAGTACTTC. The full variable domain, with the rest looked up from reference TRBV9 and TRBJ2-7, is DSGVTQTPKHLITATGQRVTLRCSPRSGDLSVYWYQQSLDQGLQFLIQYYNGEERAKGNILERFSAQQFPDLHSELNLSSLELGDSALYFCASSVDRGKQYFGPGTRLTVT.

Concerning this clonotype itself: A much more abundant neighbour one base away suggests this may be a read error. V is TRBV20-1 and J is TRBJ2-5, with a possible D match to TRBD1 (6 bases). V lost 8 bases, J lost 4 bases, and 20 bases lay in between. This CDR3 is built from 14 residues. The germline gives CDR1 DFQATT, CDR2 SNEGSKA (reference sequence). Here the CDR3 DNA reads TGCAGTACTGGAGACAGGCGGTCGAGAGAGACCCAGTACTTC. Its protein is CSTGDRRSRETQYF.

Points on this clonotype: A much bigger clone sits one base away, suggesting this may be a read error. V gene TRBV20-1 combines with J gene TRBJ2-1, with D tentatively TRBD1 (6 bases). Germline CDR1 DFQATT, CDR2 SNEGSKA (reference sequence). CDR3 length: 13 amino acids. The CDR3 is CSALDRTYNEQSF. The CDR3 DNA sequence: TGCAGTGCTCTGGACAGAACCTACAATGAGCAGTCCTTC.

A word on this clonotype: The junction differs from germline at one of its ends, possibly a read error. This chain joins TRBV7-7 and TRBJ2-7, with D unclear. CDR1 and CDR2 from the germline V gene are SSHAT and FNYEAQ (reference sequence). The CDR3 loop spans 13 amino acids. The CDR3 reads CASSPTDGYEQYF. The CDR3 region has the DNA TGTGCTAGCAGCCCAACAGACGGGTACGAGCAGTACTTC.

This clonotype was counted only a few times. The V call is TRBV6-5, the J call TRBJ1-5, with D hard to call. CDR1 is MNHEY, CDR2 SVGAGI, per germline. Between the trimmed V and J ends, which lost 0 bases and 1 base, there was a span of 7 bases. The CDR3 extends over 15 amino acids. The CDR3 nucleotides read TGTGCCAGCAGTTACTCGTATGGGAGCAATCAGCCCCAGCATTTT. It yields the protein CASSYSYGSNQPQHF.

There are a few counts of this clonotype. V is TRBV5-5 and J is TRBJ2-7, with a possible D match to TRBD1 (5 bases). With 5 bases removed from V and 6 bases from J, the gap between germline ends came to 18 bases. The length of the CDR3 is 14 residues. Germline V gene data show CDR1 as SGHKS and CDR2 as YYEKEE (reference sequence). The CDR3 DNA is TGTGCCAGCAGGCTCTATATTTCAGGGCGCGAGCAGTACTTC. Its protein is CASRLYISGREQYF.

This clonotype was seen at least ten times. This sequence joins TRBV7-2 and TRBJ2-5; D uncertain. Per germline, CDR1 SGHTA and CDR2 FQGNSA. The V end was cut by 6 bases, the J end by 1 base, with 6 bases between. The CDR3 totals 12 residues. In DNA, the CDR3 is TGTGCCAGCAGTTTATTCCAAGAGACCCAGTACTTC. Encoded protein: CASSLFQETQYF.